This passage covers 22 T cell receptor beta chains from one sample sequenced in a study of cytomegalovirus exposure and HLA in healthy donors. Researchers ran the PCR with 60 Vbeta and 13 Jbeta primers. Profiled with immunoSEQ multiplex PCR; TCRdb holds only in-frame clones, not every one. The sample carries over 150,000 clones, 80% recorded once. Sequencing was done on a sample of PBMCs. Receptor source: a man between 25 and 39 years old in good health and CMV-seropositive.

This clone was found a few times. The rearrangement joins TRBV7-2 to TRBJ2-1, with TRBD2 matching over 11 bases. The CDR3 contains 18 residues. The J segment lost 0 bases and the V segment lost 1 base, leaving 5 bases of the junction unmatched. Germline lookup yields CDR1 SGHTA and CDR2 FQGNSA. CDR3 DNA: TGTGCCAGCAGCTTAGTCTTTAGCGGGGGGGCCTCCTACAATGAGCAGTTCTTC. Protein: CASSLVFSGGASYNEQFF.

This clone was observed once. The chain has TRBV15 and TRBJ2-7; D might be TRBD1 (6 bases). The ends were cut back, 5 bases at V and 0 bases at J, with 14 bases in the middle. This CDR3 has 15 amino acids. CDR1 and CDR2 (germline): LNHNV, YYDKDF (reference sequence). DNA of the CDR3: TGTGCCACCAGCCCCCGTAGGACAGCCTCCTACGAGCAGTACTTC. The encoded protein is CATSPRRTASYEQYF. Filled out from reference TRBV15 and TRBJ2-7, the complete variable domain reads DAMVIQNPRYQVTQFGKPVTLSCSQTLNHNVMYWYQQKSSQAPKLLFHYYDKDFNNEADTPDNFQSRRPNTSFCFLDIRSPGLGDTAMYLCATSPRRTASYEQYFGPGTRLTVT.

V gene TRBV9 combines with J gene TRBJ2-7; 11 positions agree with TRBD1. The ends lost 3 bases at V and 2 bases at J; junction bases unmatched: 13. Germline V gives CDR1 SGDLS, CDR2 YYNGEE. CDR3 length: 18 amino acids. Here the CDR3 reads CASSAPGPGQGDTYEQYF. Here the CDR3 DNA reads TGTGCCAGCAGCGCCCCAGGCCCGGGACAGGGGGACACCTACGAGCAGTACTTC.

This sequence joins TRBV15 and TRBJ1-2, with TRBD1 matching 9 bases. The germline gives CDR1 LNHNV, CDR2 YYDKDF (reference sequence). The trim removed 1 base at V and 4 bases at J, leaving 7 bases unmatched. CDR3 size: 16 residues. The CDR3 protein is CATSRVRTGDSYGYTF. CDR3 DNA: TGTGCCACCAGCAGAGTCCGGACAGGGGATTCCTATGGCTACACCTTC.

The chain carries TRBV25-1 and TRBJ2-3, with a possible D match to TRBD1 (5 bases). Trimming shortened V by 2 bases and J by 1 base, and 7 bases separated the two germline ends. Germline assignment: CDR1 MGHDK and CDR2 SYGVNS. The CDR3 has 14 residues. The CDR3 is CASSEEQGTDTQYF. Written as DNA, the CDR3 is TGTGCCAGCAGTGAAGAACAGGGCACAGATACGCAGTATTTT. The full variable domain, its missing parts supplied by reference TRBV25-1 and TRBJ2-3, is EADIYQTPRYLVIGTGKKITLECSQTMGHDKMYWYQQDPGMELHLIHYSYGVNSTEKGDLSSESTVSRIRTEHFPLTLESARPSHTSQYLCASSEEQGTDTQYFGPGTRLTVL.

The rearrangement links TRBV18 to TRBJ2-1, with 7 bases that match TRBD1. This CDR3 is built from 17 residues. The trim removed 0 bases at V and 2 bases at J, leaving 7 bases unmatched. Per the germline V gene, CDR1 is KGHSH and CDR2 is LQKENI. This CDR3 reads CASSPPGTVNPYNEQFF. In DNA form, the CDR3 reads TGTGCCAGCTCACCACCGGGGACAGTCAACCCCTACAATGAGCAGTTCTTC.

The chain is built from TRBV5-1 and TRBJ1-4; TRBD1 might be the D (6 bases). CDR3 length: 15 amino acids. Trimming shortened V by 5 bases and J by 0 bases, and 11 bases separated the two germline ends. Germline V gene lookup returns CDR1 SGHRS and CDR2 YFSETQ. In DNA form, the CDR3 reads TGCGCCAGCAGGGTGGGGGCCGCAACTAATGAAAAACTGTTTTTT. Translating it yields CASRVGAATNEKLFF.

The sample holds one count of this clone. This chain links TRBV27 with TRBJ2-2, with D tentatively TRBD1 (6 bases). CDR1 and CDR2 from the germline V gene are MNHEY and SMNVEV (reference sequence). Trimming removed 0 bases at V and 2 bases at J, with 10 bases between. CDR3 length: 16 residues. In DNA, the CDR3 is TGTGCCAGCAGTTTATCGAAGGGACAAAACACCGGGGAGCTGTTTTTT. Its translation: CASSLSKGQNTGELFF.

This clone has a handful of counts. The chain is built from TRBV21-1 and TRBJ2-7; the D call in the table, TRBD2, was not verified against the DNA. TRBV21-1 is an annotated pseudogene. The CDR3 contains 16 residues. The chain's CDR3 is CASSPNSSGGAYEQYF. The CDR3 DNA reads TGTGCCAGCAGCCCGAACTCGTCGGGAGGCGCCTACGAGCAGTACTTC.

The J gene is TRBJ2-7, the V gene TRBV18, with 10 positions matching TRBD2. CDR3 length: 17 residues. CDR1 is KGHSH, CDR2 LQKENI, per germline. V lost 3 bases and J lost 5; bases outside the gene matches: 13. DNA of the CDR3: TGTGCCAGCTCACCCCGGGAGCGGGAGGGTTCTCTCGACGAGCAGTACTTC. It specifies CASSPREREGSLDEQYF.

The chain uses TRBV5-1 and TRBJ1-2; maybe TRBD1 (5 bases). V shed 0 bases and J shed 6 bases, with 15 bases lying between them. The CDR3 has 15 residues. Germline V gene lookup returns CDR1 SGHRS and CDR2 YFSETQ. This CDR3 reads CASSLESPGGDGYTF. The DNA for the CDR3 is TGCGCCAGCAGCTTGGAATCCCCGGGGGGAGATGGCTACACCTTC. Together with reference TRBV5-1 and TRBJ1-2, the CDR3 gives the full variable domain: KAGVTQTPRYLIKTRGQQVTLSCSPISGHRSVSWYQQTPGQGLQFLFEYFSETQRNKGNFPGRFSGRQFSNSRSEMNVSTLELGDSALYLCASSLESPGGDGYTFGSGTRLTVV.

This chain connects TRBV10-2 to TRBJ1-1; no definite D call. V was clipped by 3 bases and J by 0 bases, with 8 bases between them. Germline V CDR1 and CDR2: WSHSY, SAAADI. The CDR3 is 14 amino acids. The CDR3 DNA sequence: TGCGCCAGCAGTGAAGGAGGGCTGAACACTGAAGCTTTCTTT. Its protein is CASSEGGLNTEAFF.

The chain employs TRBV4-2 and TRBJ2-3; D is ambiguous. Germline lookup yields CDR1 LGHNA and CDR2 YNFKEQ. The CDR3 runs to 12 residues. V gave up 4 bases and J gave up 5 bases, with 7 bases separating them. Here the CDR3 reads CASSRPGDTQYF. Written as DNA, the CDR3 is TGTGCCAGCAGCCGCCCGGGAGATACGCAGTATTTT.

This clone was picked up a small number of times. The chain is built from TRBV6-1 and TRBJ1-1; 9 bases match TRBD1. Germline loops: CDR1 MNHNS, CDR2 SASEGT. CDR3 length equals 15 residues. Germline trimming cut 5 bases from V and 0 bases from J; bases unmatched to any gene: 4. The CDR3 DNA follows: TGTGCCAGCAGTCCTGACAGGGGGATGAACACTGAAGCTTTCTTT. This gives the protein CASSPDRGMNTEAFF.

V is TRBV9 and J is TRBJ1-3; D remains ambiguous. This CDR3 comprises 13 residues. Trimming shortened V by 3 bases and J by 3 bases, and 7 bases separated the two germline ends. Per germline, CDR1 SGDLS and CDR2 YYNGEE. The CDR3 region is CASSAGFGNTIYF. The CDR3 DNA reads as TGTGCCAGCAGCGCGGGGTTTGGAAACACCATATATTTT.

This chain connects TRBV29-1 to TRBJ2-5; 7 bases are a match to TRBD1. The end of the DNA is better explained by TRBJ2-7, so the J call may be wrong. Germline CDR1 is SQVTM and CDR2 is ANQGSEA. The length of the CDR3 is 13 residues. CDR3 DNA: TGCAGCGCTAGGACAGGTGGTACCTACGAGCAGTACTTC. It is translated as CSARTGGTYEQYF.

This clone was seen once. The chain is built from TRBV7-2 and TRBJ2-7; TRBD1 matches at 8 bases. The CDR3 has 17 amino acids. The germline V gene encodes CDR1 SGHTA and CDR2 FQGNSA. The junction had 18 bases not matched to a gene; V was cut back by 5 bases and J by 6 bases. Written as DNA, the CDR3 is TGTGCCAGCAGCCCCCTAGGGGCAGGGGGCTTTTTGGGCGAGCAGTACTTC. This sequence encodes CASSPLGAGGFLGEQYF.

This clone was counted a single time. The CDR3 loop is CASSFRDRGLANYGYTF. For the CDR3, the DNA is TGCGCCAGCAGCTTTCGGGACAGGGGATTAGCTAACTATGGCTACACCTTC. The chain is built from TRBV5-1 and TRBJ1-2, with TRBD1 matching over 10 bases. CDR3 size: 17 residues. In germline, CDR1 is SGHRS, CDR2 YFSETQ. After removal of 2 bases from V and 0 bases from J, the junction contained 7 bases not matched to a gene. Using reference TRBV5-1 and TRBJ1-2 for the parts outside the CDR3, the full variable domain is KAGVTQTPRYLIKTRGQQVTLSCSPISGHRSVSWYQQTPGQGLQFLFEYFSETQRNKGNFPGRFSGRQFSNSRSEMNVSTLELGDSALYLCASSFRDRGLANYGYTFGSGTRLTVV.

The gene calls are TRBV6-1 and TRBJ2-7; 8 nucleotides agree with TRBD1. The CDR3 sequence is 18 residues long. Trimming took 3 bases from V and 0 from J; bases not matched to a gene: 13. The germline gives CDR1 MNHNS, CDR2 SASEGT. The CDR3 sequence: CASSETGAASSSSYEQYF. For the CDR3, the DNA is TGTGCCAGCAGTGAGACAGGGGCGGCTTCGTCCTCCTCCTACGAGCAGTACTTC.

This chain connects TRBV7-2 to TRBJ2-7, with a tentative D call TRBD1 (6 bases). V lost 4 bases, J lost 3 bases, and 13 bases lay in between. Germline V gene lookup returns CDR1 SGHTA and CDR2 FQGNSA. The length of the CDR3 is 14 residues. Here the CDR3 DNA reads TGTGCCAGCAGCTGGGGGCGGAATGGCTACGAGCAGTACTTC. This translates into CASSWGRNGYEQYF.

The chain couples TRBV5-6 to TRBJ2-5; D is possibly TRBD1 (6 bases). The DNA end lines up better with TRBJ2-7; the J call may be wrong. CDR1 is SGHDT and CDR2 is YYEEEE in the germline V gene. The CDR3 loop spans 13 amino acids. The CDR3 is CASSLQGTYEQYF. CDR3 coding DNA: TGTGCCAGCAGCTTGCAGGGGACCTACGAGCAGTACTTC.

V usage is TRBV5-6 and J usage is TRBJ2-7, with D possibly matching TRBD2 (6 bases). V dropped 4 bases and J dropped 3 bases, with 8 bases sitting between them. The CDR3 has 12 residues. Germline CDR1 SGHDT, CDR2 YYEEEE. CDR3 in DNA: TGTGCCAGCAGCGGGGGGATCTACGAGCAGTACTTC. Amino acids: CASSGGIYEQYF. Based on the CDR3 plus reference TRBV5-6 and TRBJ2-7, the full variable domain is DAGVTQSPTHLIKTRGQQVTLRCSPKSGHDTVSWYQQALGQGPQFIFQYYEEEERQRGNFPDRFSGHQFPNYSSELNVNALLLGDSALYLCASSGGIYEQYFGPGTRLTVT.